The TCR beta chain described here comes from a study of molecular identifiers for immune sequencing clone quantification. V was shortened by 3 bases and J by 1 base, with 13 bases between the two germline ends. The CDR3 length is 15 residues. Germline assignment: CDR1 MDHEN and CDR2 SYDVKM. One entry per CDR3 protein results from TCRdb running MiXCR on the PCR reads. Of hundreds of thousands of distinct CDR3 sequences in the sample, about 20% were seen once. There are many counts of this clonotype. The source of this sequence is a human donor in good health. Some libraries in this study had Jurkat cell RNA spiked in. The rearrangement links TRBV28 to TRBJ2-7, with a weak D call TRBD2 (7 bases). Sequenced sample: naive CD8+ T cells from blood, with Jurkat cell RNA spiked in. Subset specified: FACS-sorted CD8+CD4-CCR7+CD45RA+ naive T cells. The CDR3 DNA is TGTGCCAGCAGTTTGCGGGGGCTTATGTCCTACGAGCAGTACTTC. Translating it yields CASSLRGLMSYEQYF. Together with reference TRBV28 and TRBJ2-7, the CDR3 gives the full variable domain: DVKVTQSSRYLVKRTGEKVFLECVQDMDHENMFWYRQDPGLGLRLIYFSYDVKMKEKGDIPEGYSVSREKKERFSLILESASTNQTSMYLCASSLRGLMSYEQYFGPGTRLTVT.